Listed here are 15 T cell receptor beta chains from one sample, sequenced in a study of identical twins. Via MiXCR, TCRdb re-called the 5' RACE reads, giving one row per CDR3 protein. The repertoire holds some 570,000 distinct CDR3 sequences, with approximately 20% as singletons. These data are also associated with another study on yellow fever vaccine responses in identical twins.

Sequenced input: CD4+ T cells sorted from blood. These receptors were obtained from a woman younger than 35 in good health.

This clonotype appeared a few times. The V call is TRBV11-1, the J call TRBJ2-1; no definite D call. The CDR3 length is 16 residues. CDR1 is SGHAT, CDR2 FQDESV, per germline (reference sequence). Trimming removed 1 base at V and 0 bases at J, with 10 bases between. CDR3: CASSLVVYSSYNEQFF. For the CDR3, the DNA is TGTGCCAGCAGCTTAGTTGTCTATAGCTCCTACAATGAGCAGTTCTTC.

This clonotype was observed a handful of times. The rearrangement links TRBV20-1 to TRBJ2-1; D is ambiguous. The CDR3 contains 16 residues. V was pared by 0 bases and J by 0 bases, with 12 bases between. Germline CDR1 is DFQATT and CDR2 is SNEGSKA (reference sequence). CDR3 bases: TGCAGTGCTAGAGATCTTCCGTTCGGCTCCTACAATGAGCAGTTCTTC. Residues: CSARDLPFGSYNEQFF.

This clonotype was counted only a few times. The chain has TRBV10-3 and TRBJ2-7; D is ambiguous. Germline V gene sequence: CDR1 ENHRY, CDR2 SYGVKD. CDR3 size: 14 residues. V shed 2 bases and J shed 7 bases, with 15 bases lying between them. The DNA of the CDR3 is TGTGCCATCAGTGAGGACCCAGGATTGCGGGAGCAGTACTTC. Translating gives CAISEDPGLREQYF.

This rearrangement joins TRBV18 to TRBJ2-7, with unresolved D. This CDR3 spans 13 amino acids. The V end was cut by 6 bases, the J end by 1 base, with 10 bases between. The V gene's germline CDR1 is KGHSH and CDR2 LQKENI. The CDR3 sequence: CASSDQASYEQYV. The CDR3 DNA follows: TGTGCCAGCTCTGACCAAGCTTCCTACGAGCAGTACGTC.

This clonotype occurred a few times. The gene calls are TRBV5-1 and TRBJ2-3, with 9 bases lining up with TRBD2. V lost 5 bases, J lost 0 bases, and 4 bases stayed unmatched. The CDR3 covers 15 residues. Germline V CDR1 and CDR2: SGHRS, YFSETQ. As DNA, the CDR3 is TGCGCCAGCAGGTGGAGCGGGGGGAGCACAGATACGCAGTATTTT. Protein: CASRWSGGSTDTQYF.

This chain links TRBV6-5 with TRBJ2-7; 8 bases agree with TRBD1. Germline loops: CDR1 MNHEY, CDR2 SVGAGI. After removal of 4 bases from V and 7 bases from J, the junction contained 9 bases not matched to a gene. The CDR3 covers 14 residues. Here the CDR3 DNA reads TGTGCCAGCAGTTCCTCTTGGACAGGGACGGAGCAGTACGTC. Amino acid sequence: CASSSSWTGTEQYV.

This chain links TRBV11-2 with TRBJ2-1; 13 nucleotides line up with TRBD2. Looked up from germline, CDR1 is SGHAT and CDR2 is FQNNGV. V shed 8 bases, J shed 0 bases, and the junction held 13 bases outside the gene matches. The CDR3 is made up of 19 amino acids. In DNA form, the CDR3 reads TGTGCCAGCGGTGGGGGACCGGGACTAGCGGGACTCTCCTACAATGAGCAGTTCTTC. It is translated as CASGGGPGLAGLSYNEQFF.

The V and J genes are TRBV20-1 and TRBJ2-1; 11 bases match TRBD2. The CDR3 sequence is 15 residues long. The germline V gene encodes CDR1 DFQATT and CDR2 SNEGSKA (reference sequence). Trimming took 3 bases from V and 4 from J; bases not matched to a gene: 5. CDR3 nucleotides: TGCAGTGCTAGGACTAGCGGGGACCGTTACAATGAGCAGTTCTTC. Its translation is CSARTSGDRYNEQFF.

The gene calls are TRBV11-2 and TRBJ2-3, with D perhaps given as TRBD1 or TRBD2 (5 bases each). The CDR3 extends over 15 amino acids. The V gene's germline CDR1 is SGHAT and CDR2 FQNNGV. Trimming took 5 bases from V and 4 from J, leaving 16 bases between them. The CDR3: CASSPPGAGADTQYF. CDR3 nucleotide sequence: TGTGCCAGCAGCCCCCCCGGGGCCGGGGCAGATACGCAGTATTTT.

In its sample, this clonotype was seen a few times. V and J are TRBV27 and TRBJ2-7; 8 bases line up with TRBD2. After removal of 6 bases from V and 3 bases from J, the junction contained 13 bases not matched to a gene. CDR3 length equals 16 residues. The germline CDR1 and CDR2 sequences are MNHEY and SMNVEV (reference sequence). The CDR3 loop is CASRPRPGTSNYEQYF. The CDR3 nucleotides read TGTGCCAGCAGACCGAGGCCCGGGACTAGTAACTACGAGCAGTACTTC.

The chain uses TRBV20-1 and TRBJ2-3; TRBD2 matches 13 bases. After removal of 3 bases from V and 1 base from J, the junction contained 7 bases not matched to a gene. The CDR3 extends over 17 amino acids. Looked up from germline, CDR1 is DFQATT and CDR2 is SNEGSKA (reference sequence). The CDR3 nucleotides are TGCAGTGCTAGTACTAGCGGGAGGGCCGAGGGCACAGATACGCAGTATTTT. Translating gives CSASTSGRAEGTDTQYF.

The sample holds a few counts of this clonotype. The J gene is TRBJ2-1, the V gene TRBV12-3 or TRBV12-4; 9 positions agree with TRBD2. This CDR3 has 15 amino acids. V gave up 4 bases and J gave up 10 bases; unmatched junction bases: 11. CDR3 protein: CASSSSSGINREQFF. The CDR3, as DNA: TGTGCCAGCAGTTCATCTAGCGGGATTAACAGGGAGCAGTTCTTC.

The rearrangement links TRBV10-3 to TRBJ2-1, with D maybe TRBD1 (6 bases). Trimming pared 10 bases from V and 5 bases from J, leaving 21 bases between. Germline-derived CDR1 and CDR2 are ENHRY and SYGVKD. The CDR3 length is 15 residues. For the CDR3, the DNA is TGTGCCAGCAATCCTCAGGACAGAGGCCACAATGAGCAGTTCTTC. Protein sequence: CASNPQDRGHNEQFF.

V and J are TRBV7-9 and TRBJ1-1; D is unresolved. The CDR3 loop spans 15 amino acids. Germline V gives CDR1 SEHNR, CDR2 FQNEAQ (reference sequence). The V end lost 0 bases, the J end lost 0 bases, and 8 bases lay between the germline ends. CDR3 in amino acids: CASSLARTVNTEAFF. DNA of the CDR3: TGTGCCAGCAGCTTAGCGCGGACGGTGAACACTGAAGCTTTCTTT.

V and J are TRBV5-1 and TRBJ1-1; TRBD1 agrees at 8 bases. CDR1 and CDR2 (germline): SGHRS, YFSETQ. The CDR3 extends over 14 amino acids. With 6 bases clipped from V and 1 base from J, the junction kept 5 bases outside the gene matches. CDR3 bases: TGCGCCAGCAACCCCGGGACAGGGAACACTGAAGCTTTCTTT. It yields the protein CASNPGTGNTEAFF.